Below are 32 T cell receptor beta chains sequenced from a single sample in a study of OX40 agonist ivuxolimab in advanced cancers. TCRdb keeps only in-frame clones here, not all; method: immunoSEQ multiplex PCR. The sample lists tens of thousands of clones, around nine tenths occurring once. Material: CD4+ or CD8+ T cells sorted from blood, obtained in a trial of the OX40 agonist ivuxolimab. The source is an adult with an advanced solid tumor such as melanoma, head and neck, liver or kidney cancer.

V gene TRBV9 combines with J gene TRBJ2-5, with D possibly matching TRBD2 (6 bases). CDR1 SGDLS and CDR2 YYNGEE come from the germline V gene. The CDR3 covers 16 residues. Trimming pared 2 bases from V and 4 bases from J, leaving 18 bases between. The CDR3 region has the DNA TGTGCCAGCAGCGTCCTTGGGTGGGGGGAGAGAGAGACCCAGTACTTC. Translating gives CASSVLGWGERETQYF.

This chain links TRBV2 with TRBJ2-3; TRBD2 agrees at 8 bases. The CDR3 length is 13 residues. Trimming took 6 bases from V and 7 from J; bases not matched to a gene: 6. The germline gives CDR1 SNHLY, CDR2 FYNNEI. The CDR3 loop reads CASRGLAFHTQYF. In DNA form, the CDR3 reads TGTGCCAGCAGAGGACTAGCATTTCATACGCAGTATTTT.

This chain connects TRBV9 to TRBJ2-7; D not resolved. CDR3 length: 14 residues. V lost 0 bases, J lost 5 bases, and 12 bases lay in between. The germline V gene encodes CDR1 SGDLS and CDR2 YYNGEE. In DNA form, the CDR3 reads TGTGCCAGCAGCGTAGACCCCCGGGCCCACGAGCAGTACTTC. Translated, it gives CASSVDPRAHEQYF.

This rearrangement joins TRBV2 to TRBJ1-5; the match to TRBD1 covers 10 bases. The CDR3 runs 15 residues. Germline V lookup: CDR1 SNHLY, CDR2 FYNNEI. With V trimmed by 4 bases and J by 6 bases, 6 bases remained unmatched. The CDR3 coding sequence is TGTGCCAGCAGTGGGGACAGGGGTAGGACTCAGCCCCAGCATTTT. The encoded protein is CASSGDRGRTQPQHF.

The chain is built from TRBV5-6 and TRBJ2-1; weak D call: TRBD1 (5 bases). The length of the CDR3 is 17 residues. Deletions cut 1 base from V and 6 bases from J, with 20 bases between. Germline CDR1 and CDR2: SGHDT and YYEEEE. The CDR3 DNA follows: TGTGCCAGCAGCTTGTTTAGGGCCAGGGATGTCGTCAATGAGCAGTTCTTC. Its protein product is CASSLFRARDVVNEQFF.

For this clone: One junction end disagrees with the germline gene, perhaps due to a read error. The CDR3 DNA reads TGTGCTAGCAGCTTAGCGGGCCTAGCGGGGGCCTACCAAGAGACCCAGTACTTC. Protein: CASSLAGLAGAYQETQYF. The V gene is TRBV7-7, the J gene TRBJ2-5; 10 nucleotides line up with TRBD2. The germline CDR1 and CDR2 sequences are SSHAT and FNYEAQ (reference sequence). This CDR3 is built from 18 residues.

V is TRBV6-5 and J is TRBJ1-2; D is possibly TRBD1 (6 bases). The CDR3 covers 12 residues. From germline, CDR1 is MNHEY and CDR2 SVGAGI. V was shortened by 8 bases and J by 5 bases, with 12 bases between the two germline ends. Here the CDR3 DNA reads TGTGCCAGCCACAAAGGGACATATGGCTACACCTTC. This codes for CASHKGTYGYTF.

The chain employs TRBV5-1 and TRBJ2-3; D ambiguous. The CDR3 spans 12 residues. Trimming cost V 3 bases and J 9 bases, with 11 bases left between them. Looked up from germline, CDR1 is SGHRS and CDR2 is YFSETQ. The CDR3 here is CASSSGTETQYF. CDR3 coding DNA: TGCGCCAGCAGCTCCGGTACTGAGACGCAGTATTTT.

The CDR3: CASSAGLAGGTASYEQYF. The CDR3 nucleotides read TGTGCCAGCAGTGCCGGACTAGCGGGAGGGACCGCTTCCTACGAGCAGTACTTC. The V and J genes are TRBV28 and TRBJ2-7; 15 bases fit TRBD2. CDR1 and CDR2 from the germline V gene are MDHEN and SYDVKM. V shed 5 bases and J 1 base; nucleotides not matched to a gene: 9. The CDR3 extends over 18 amino acids.

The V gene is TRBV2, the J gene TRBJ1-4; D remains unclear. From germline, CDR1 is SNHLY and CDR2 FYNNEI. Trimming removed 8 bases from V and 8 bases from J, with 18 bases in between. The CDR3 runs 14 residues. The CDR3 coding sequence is TGTGCCAGCGAACGCTACCGCGATGGGGAAAAACTGTTTTTT. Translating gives CASERYRDGEKLFF.

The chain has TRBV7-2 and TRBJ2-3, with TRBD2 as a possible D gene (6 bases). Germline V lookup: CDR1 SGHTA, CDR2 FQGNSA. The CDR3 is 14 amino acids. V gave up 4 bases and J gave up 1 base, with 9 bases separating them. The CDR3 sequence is CASSSRRGTDTQYF. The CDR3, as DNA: TGTGCCAGCAGCTCCCGGAGGGGCACAGATACGCAGTATTTT.

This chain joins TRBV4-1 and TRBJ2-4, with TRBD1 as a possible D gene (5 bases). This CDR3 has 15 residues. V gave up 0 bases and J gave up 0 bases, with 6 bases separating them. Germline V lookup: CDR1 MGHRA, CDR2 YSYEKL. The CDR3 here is CASSQEQGAKNIQYF. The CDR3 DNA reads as TGCGCCAGCAGCCAAGAGCAGGGAGCCAAAAACATTCAGTACTTC.

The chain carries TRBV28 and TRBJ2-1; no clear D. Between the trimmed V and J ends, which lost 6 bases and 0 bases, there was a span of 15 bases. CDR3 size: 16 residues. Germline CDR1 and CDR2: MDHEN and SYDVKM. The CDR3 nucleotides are TGTGCCAGCAGGTTACTTGGTCGGAGCTCCTACAATGAGCAGTTCTTC. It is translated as CASRLLGRSSYNEQFF.

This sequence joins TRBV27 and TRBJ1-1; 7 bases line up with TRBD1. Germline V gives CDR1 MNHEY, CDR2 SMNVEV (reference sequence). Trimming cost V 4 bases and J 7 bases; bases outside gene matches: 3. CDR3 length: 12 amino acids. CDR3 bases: TGTGCCAGCAGTTCCCGGGACAGTGAAGCTTTCTTT. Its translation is CASSSRDSEAFF.

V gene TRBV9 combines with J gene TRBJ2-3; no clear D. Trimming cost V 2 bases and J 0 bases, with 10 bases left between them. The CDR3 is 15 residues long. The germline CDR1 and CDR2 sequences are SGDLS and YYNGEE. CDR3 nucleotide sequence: TGTGCCAGCAGCGTCTCCGTATGGAGCACAGATACGCAGTATTTT. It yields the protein CASSVSVWSTDTQYF.

The CDR3 sequence is CASSLKGDSVQYF. CDR3 bases: TGTGCCAGCAGCCTAAAGGGGGATTCCGTGCAGTACTTC. This chain connects TRBV7-6 to TRBJ2-7, with D perhaps TRBD1 (6 bases). The length of the CDR3 is 13 residues. From germline, CDR1 is SGHVS and CDR2 FNYEAQ. V lost 5 bases, J lost 9 bases, and 17 bases lay in between.

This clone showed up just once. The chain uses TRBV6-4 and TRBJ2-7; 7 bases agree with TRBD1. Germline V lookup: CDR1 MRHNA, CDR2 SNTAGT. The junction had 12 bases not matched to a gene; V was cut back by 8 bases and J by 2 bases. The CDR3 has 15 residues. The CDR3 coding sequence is TGTGCCAGCGCCGGCCGGGGACAGAAAACCTACGAGCAGTACTTC. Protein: CASAGRGQKTYEQYF.

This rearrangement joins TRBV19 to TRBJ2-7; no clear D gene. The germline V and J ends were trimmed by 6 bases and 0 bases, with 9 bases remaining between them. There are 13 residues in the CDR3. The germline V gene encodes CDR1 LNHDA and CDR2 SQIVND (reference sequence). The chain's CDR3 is CASSEDASYEQYF. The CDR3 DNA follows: TGTGCCAGTAGCGAGGACGCCTCCTACGAGCAGTACTTC.

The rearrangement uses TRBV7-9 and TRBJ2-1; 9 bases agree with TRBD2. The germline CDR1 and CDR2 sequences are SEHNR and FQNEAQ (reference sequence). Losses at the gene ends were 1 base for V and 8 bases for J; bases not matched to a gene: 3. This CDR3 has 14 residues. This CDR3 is CASSLGRGGHEQFF. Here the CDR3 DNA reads TGTGCCAGCAGCTTAGGGCGGGGGGGCCATGAGCAGTTCTTC.

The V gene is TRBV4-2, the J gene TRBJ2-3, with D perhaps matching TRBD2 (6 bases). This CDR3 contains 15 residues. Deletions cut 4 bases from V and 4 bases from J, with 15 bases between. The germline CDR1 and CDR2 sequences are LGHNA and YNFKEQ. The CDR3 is CASSPSSGTSDTQYF. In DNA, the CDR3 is TGTGCCAGCAGCCCCTCCTCCGGGACTTCAGATACGCAGTATTTT.

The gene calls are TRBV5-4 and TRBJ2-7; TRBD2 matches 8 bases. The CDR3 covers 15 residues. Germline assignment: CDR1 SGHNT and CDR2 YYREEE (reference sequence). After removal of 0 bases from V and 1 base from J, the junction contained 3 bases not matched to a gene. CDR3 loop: CASSLVAGGSYEQYF. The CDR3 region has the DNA TGTGCCAGCAGCTTGGTTGCGGGAGGTTCCTACGAGCAGTACTTC.

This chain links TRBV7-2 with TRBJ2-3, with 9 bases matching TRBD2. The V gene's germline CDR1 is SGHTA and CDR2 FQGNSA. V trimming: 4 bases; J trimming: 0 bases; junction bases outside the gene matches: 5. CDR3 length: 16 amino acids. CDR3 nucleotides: TGTGCCAGCAGCTCGGGACTAGCCGCTAGCACAGATACGCAGTATTTT. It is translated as CASSSGLAASTDTQYF.

The CDR3 sequence: CASSPGTVNTEAFF. CDR3 DNA: TGCGCCAGCAGCCCGGGGACGGTGAACACTGAAGCTTTCTTT. J is TRBJ1-1 and V is TRBV5-1; maybe TRBD1 (5 bases). The V gene's germline CDR1 is SGHRS and CDR2 YFSETQ. The ends were cut back, 4 bases at V and 0 bases at J, with 10 bases in the middle. This CDR3 comprises 14 residues. Full variable domain (outside the CDR3, taken from reference TRBV5-1 and TRBJ1-1): KAGVTQTPRYLIKTRGQQVTLSCSPISGHRSVSWYQQTPGQGLQFLFEYFSETQRNKGNFPGRFSGRQFSNSRSEMNVSTLELGDSALYLCASSPGTVNTEAFFGQGTRLTVV.

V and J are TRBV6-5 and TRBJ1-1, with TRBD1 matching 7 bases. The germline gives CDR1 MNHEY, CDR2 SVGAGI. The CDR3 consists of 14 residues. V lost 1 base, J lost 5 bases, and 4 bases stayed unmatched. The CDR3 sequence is CASSYFDRETEAFF. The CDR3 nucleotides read TGTGCCAGCAGTTACTTCGACAGGGAGACTGAAGCTTTCTTT.

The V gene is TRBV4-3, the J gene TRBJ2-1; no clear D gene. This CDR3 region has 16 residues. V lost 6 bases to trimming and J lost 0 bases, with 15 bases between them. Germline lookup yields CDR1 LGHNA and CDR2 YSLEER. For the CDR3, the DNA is TGCGCCAGCAGTCCCACGACCGGGTACTCCTACAATGAGCAGTTCTTC. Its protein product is CASSPTTGYSYNEQFF.

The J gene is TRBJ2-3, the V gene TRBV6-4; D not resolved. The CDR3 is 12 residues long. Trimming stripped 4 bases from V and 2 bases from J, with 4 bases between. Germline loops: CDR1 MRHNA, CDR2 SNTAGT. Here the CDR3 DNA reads TGTGCCAGCAGTGGATCCACAGATACGCAGTATTTT. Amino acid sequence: CASSGSTDTQYF.

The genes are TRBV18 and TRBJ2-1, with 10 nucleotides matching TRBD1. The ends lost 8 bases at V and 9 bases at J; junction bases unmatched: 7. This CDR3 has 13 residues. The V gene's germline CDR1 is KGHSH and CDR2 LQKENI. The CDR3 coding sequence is TGTGCCAGCCTCGGGACAGGGGAGGGTGAGCAGTTCTTC. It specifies CASLGTGEGEQFF.

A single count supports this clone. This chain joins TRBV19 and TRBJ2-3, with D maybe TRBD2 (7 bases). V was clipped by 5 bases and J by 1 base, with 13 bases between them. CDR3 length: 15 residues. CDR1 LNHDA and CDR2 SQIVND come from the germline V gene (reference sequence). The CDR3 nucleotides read TGTGCCAGTAGTGCGGGGGCTAGCGGCACAGATACGCAGTATTTT. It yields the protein CASSAGASGTDTQYF.

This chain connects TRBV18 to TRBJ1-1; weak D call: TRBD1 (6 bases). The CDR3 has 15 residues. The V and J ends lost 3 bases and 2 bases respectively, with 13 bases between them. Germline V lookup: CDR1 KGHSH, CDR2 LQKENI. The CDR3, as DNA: TGTGCCAGCTCACCTGCAGGGGTAGGTAACACTGAAGCTTTCTTT. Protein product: CASSPAGVGNTEAFF. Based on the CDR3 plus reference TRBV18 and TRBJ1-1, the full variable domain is NAGVMQNPRHLVRRRGQEARLRCSPMKGHSHVYWYRQLPEEGLKFMVYLQKENIIDESGMPKERFSAEFPKEGPSILRIQQVVRGDSAAYFCASSPAGVGNTEAFFGQGTRLTVV.

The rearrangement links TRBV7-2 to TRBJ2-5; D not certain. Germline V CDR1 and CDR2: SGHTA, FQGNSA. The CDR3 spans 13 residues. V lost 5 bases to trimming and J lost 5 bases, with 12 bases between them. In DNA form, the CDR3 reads TGTGCCAGCAGCCTACGGGTTTTGGAGACCCAGTACTTC. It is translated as CASSLRVLETQYF.

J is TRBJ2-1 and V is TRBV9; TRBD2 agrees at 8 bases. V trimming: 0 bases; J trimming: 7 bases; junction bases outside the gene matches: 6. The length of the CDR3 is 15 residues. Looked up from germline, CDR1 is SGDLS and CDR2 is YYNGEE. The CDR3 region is CASSVVTGGPNEQFF. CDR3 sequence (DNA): TGTGCCAGCAGCGTAGTAACGGGGGGGCCAAATGAGCAGTTCTTC.

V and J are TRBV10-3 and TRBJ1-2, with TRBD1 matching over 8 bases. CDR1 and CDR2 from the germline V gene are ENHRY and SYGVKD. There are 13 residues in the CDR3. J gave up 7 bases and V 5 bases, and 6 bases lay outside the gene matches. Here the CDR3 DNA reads TGTGCCATCAGTACGGACAGGGTCGCTGGCTACACCTTC. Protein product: CAISTDRVAGYTF.